The rows below give T cell receptor beta chains drawn from one sample of a study of T cell responses to AZD1222 COVID-19 vaccine. The table came from immunoSEQ multiplex PCR; TCRdb's copy has only in-frame clones and leaves some out. The top ten clones hold less than 0.65% of a sample with 250,000 to 300,000 clones, roughly 93% of them seen once. Sequenced material: peripheral blood, taken 28 days after the second AZD1222 dose. These receptor sequences come from an adult who received the AZD1222 COVID-19 vaccine. The CDR3 runs from the conserved cysteine through the conserved F or W. A D gene is named only where the DNA matches it firmly. Part of the rows lack a size; the others show once, few, many or a class for expanded clones.

length,V,D,J,size,DNA,CDR3
14,TRBV27,TRBD2,TRBJ2-3,NA,TGTGCCAGCAGTGGGGCGGGGGGCCTGGATACGCAGTATTTT,CASSGAGGLDTQYF
15,TRBV14,TRBD1,TRBJ1-2,NA,TGTGCCAGCAGCCAAACAGGGGGCGTCACCATAAGCTACACCTTC,CASSQTGGVTISYTF
14,TRBV2,NA,TRBJ1-5,NA,TGTGCCAGCAGCCAGCAAAGTGCGCGCCAGCCCCAGCATTTT,CASSQQSARQPQHF
16,TRBV7-3,NA,TRBJ2-6,NA,TGTGCCAGCAGCTTGCGCCCTTTGACCGGGGCCAACGTCCTGACTTTC,CASSLRPLTGANVLTF
13,TRBV2,NA,TRBJ1-5,NA,TGTGCCAGCAGTACCGAGGGGGATCAGCCCCAGCATTTT,CASSTEGDQPQHF
12,TRBV29-1,NA,TRBJ2-7,NA,TGCAGCGTTGGAGGAGAAACCTACGAGCAGTACTTC,CSVGGETYEQYF
12,TRBV28,TRBD1,TRBJ1-2,NA,TGTGCCAGCAGTCCCCCGGGACAGGGGTCCACCTTC,CASSPPGQGSTF
11,TRBV12-3/TRBV12-4,NA,TRBJ1-1,once,TGTGCCAGCAGTTTACTAGAAGAAGCTTTCTTT,CASSLLEEAFF
14,TRBV18,NA,TRBJ1-5,NA,TGTGCCAGCTCACCTTTGGGGGAATATCAGCCCCAGCATTTT,CASSPLGEYQPQHF
14,TRBV3-1/TRBV3-2,NA,TRBJ2-2,NA,TGTGCCAGCAGCCAAGGCCAGATCACCGGGGAGCTGTTTTTT,CASSQGQITGELFF
16,TRBV6-5,NA,TRBJ1-1,once,TGTGCCAGCAGTTACGCGGGGAGGGCCAGGAGCACTGAAGCTTTCTTT,CASSYAGRARSTEAFF
13,TRBV3-1/TRBV3-2,NA,TRBJ1-6,NA,TGTGCCAGCAGCCAAGCTATCAATTCACCCCTCCACTTT,CASSQAINSPLHF
15,TRBV5-1,NA,TRBJ1-1,NA,TGCGCCAGCAGCTTACCACAGAGATCTAACACTGAAGCTTTCTTT,CASSLPQRSNTEAFF
16,TRBV2,NA,TRBJ2-3,NA,TGTGCCAGCAGTGAAGCCCGGGGGGCCTACACAGATACGCAGTATTTT,CASSEARGAYTDTQYF
13,TRBV28,NA,TRBJ2-7,NA,TGTGCCAGTCTCCTCTCCGGGGCCTACGAGCAGTACTTC,CASLLSGAYEQYF
15,TRBV10-2,NA,TRBJ2-2,NA,TGCGCCAGCAGTGACTCCATTCTGGGATCCGGGGAGCTGTTTTTT,CASSDSILGSGELFF
16,TRBV9,NA,TRBJ2-3,once,TGTGCCAGCAGCGTAGAAGGTGGGTCGGCCCCAGATACGCAGTATTTT,CASSVEGGSAPDTQYF
15,TRBV4-2,NA,TRBJ1-5,few,TGTGCCAGCAGCCAAGATACGTTCGGCAATCAGCCCCAGCATTTT,CASSQDTFGNQPQHF
13,TRBV5-1,NA,TRBJ1-6,NA,TGCGCCAGCAGCCTTGGCAGTGATTCACCCCTCCACTTT,CASSLGSDSPLHF